This entry lists 6 T cell receptor beta chains sequenced from one sample in a study of blood T cell repertoires in COVID-19. Assay: immunoSEQ multiplex PCR; the TCRdb copy retains only in-frame clones and omits some. The sample holds some 99,000 clones, over 80% seen once. The specimen sequenced was peripheral blood. These receptors were collected from a woman aged 60-75 years with acute or convalescent COVID-19.

The CDR3 DNA sequence: TGTGCCAGCAGTTGGCAGAGCACAGATACGCAGTATTTT. This translates into CASSWQSTDTQYF. This chain links TRBV6-2 or TRBV6-3 with TRBJ2-3; no clear D gene. Trimming took off 4 bases at V and 0 bases at J, with 5 bases between the two ends. The CDR3 has 13 amino acids. Germline CDR1 MNHEY, CDR2 SVGEGT.

The chain joins TRBV14 to TRBJ2-6; the D gene is possibly TRBD1 (6 bases). CDR1 is SGHDN and CDR2 is FVKESK in the germline V gene. V was shortened by 2 bases and J by 1 base, with 15 bases between the two germline ends. The CDR3 length is 18 residues. The CDR3 DNA reads TGTGCCAGCAGCCAACGAACCTCCGGGACATCTGGGGCCAACGTCCTGACTTTC. This codes for CASSQRTSGTSGANVLTF.

This clone was recorded only once. This rearrangement joins TRBV7-2 to TRBJ1-5, with TRBD1 as a possible D gene (6 bases). The CDR3 totals 15 residues. V was cut by 4 bases and J by 3 bases, with 13 bases left in between. Germline CDR1 SGHTA, CDR2 FQGNSA. CDR3 sequence (DNA): TGTGCCAGCAGCTCAACAGGGAATCCCAATCAGCCCCAGCATTTT. Translation: CASSSTGNPNQPQHF. Supplemented by reference TRBV7-2 and TRBJ1-5, the full variable domain reads GAGVSQSPSNKVTEKGKDVELRCDPISGHTALYWYRQSLGQGLEFLIYFQGNSAPDKSGLPSDRFSAERTGGSVSTLTIQRTQQEDSAVYLCASSSTGNPNQPQHFGDGTRLSIL.

The genes are TRBV7-2 and TRBJ1-5; TRBD1 agrees at 8 bases. After removal of 5 bases from V and 7 bases from J, the junction contained 7 bases not matched to a gene. Germline V CDR1 and CDR2: SGHTA, FQGNSA. The CDR3 runs to 14 residues. The chain's CDR3 is CASSLDRVRQPQHF. The CDR3 coding sequence is TGTGCCAGCAGCCTGGACAGGGTCCGCCAGCCCCAGCATTTT.

The J gene is TRBJ1-1, the V gene TRBV3-1 (or the pseudogene TRBV3-2); unclear D gene. Germline CDR1 and CDR2: LGHDT and YNNKEL (reference sequence). The CDR3 is 14 residues long. Trimming removed 6 bases from V and 2 bases from J, with 13 bases in between. CDR3 sequence (DNA): TGTGCCAGCAGTATGCGGGGTGGAAACACTGAAGCTTTCTTT. Amino acid sequence: CASSMRGGNTEAFF.

V and J are TRBV29-1 and TRBJ1-4; the D is unclear. V was cut by 6 bases and J by 14 bases, with 19 bases left in between. CDR1 and CDR2 from the germline V gene are SQVTM and ANQGSEA. This CDR3 has 12 residues. This chain's CDR3 is CSVMRPPGFLFF. The CDR3 nucleotides are TGCAGCGTGATGCGCCCCCCCGGGTTTCTGTTTTTT.